This T cell receptor beta chain is from a study of OX40 agonist ivuxolimab in advanced cancers. On the study more broadly: Earlier treatment with anti-PD-1, anti-PD-L1 or anti-CTLA-4 was permitted, and over 35% had received some.

The germline CDR1 and CDR2 sequences are MNHEY and SVGAGI. V was clipped by 10 bases and J by 5 bases, with 11 bases between them. The CDR3 has 11 amino acids. The assay was immunoSEQ multiplex PCR, and TCRdb's table has in-frame clones only and misses some. The sample contains just over 60,000 clones, 85% to 95% of which appear only once. The chain links TRBV6-5 to TRBJ2-5, with D unresolved. Here the sequenced sample was CD4+ or CD8+ T cells sorted from blood, taken in a trial of the OX40 agonist ivuxolimab. The origin of this receptor is an adult with an advanced solid tumor such as melanoma, head and neck, liver or kidney cancer. The CDR3 here is CATRWLETQYF. The CDR3 DNA reads as TGTGCCACCCGGTGGTTGGAGACCCAGTACTTC.